This TCR beta chain came from a study of CD8+ T cells in alopecia areata. Treatment denoted: oral pan-JAK inhibitor, 5-10 mg twice daily. RNA, once extracted, was reverse transcribed into cDNA for use as the sequencing template. The assay was immunoSEQ multiplex PCR, and TCRdb's table has in-frame clones only and misses some. Of over 150,000 clones detected, 50% to 60% appear once; the ten largest clones hold approximately 3.3%. Sequencing used CD4+ T cells sorted from blood, obtained at week 4, from a patient treated with tofacitinib. This TCR came from a human donor with alopecia areata.

CDR3 sequence reads: CASSLLGNNSPLHF. CDR3 DNA sequence: TGTGCCAGCAGCTTACTGGGAAATAATTCACCCCTCCACTTT. This chain connects TRBV7-2 to TRBJ1-6; the D is unclear. In germline, CDR1 is SGHTA, CDR2 FQGNSA. The germline V and J ends were trimmed by 2 bases and 5 bases, with 7 bases remaining between them. CDR3 length equals 14 residues.